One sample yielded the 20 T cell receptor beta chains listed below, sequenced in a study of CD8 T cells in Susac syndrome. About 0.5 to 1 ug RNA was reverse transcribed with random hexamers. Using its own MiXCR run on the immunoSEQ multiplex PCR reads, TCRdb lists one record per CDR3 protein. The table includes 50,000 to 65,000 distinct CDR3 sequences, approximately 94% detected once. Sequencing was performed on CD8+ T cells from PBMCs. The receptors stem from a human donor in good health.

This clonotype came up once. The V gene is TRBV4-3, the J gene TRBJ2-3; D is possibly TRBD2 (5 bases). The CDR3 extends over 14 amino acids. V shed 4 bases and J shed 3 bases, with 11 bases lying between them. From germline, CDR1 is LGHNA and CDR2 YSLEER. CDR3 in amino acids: CASSPAERTDTQYF. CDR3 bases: TGCGCCAGCAGCCCTGCCGAGCGGACAGATACGCAGTATTTT.

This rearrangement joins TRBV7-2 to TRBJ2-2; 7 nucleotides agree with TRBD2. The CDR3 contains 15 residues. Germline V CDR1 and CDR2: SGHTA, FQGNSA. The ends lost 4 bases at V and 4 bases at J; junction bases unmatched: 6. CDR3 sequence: CASSWRGGLTGELFF. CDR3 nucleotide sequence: TGTGCCAGCAGCTGGAGGGGAGGGCTCACCGGGGAGCTGTTTTTT.

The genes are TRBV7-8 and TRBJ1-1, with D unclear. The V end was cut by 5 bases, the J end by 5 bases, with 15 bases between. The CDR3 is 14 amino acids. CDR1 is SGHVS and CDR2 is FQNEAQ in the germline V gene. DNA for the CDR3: TGTGCCAGCAGCCATACGTATGAATGGACTGAAGCTTTCTTT. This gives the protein CASSHTYEWTEAFF.

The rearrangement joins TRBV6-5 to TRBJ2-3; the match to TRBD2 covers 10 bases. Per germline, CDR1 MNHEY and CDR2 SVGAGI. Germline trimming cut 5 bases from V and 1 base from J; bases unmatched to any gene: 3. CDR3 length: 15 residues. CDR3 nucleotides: TGTGCCAGCAGTGTTCTAGCGGGGGGCACAGATACGCAGTATTTT. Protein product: CASSVLAGGTDTQYF.

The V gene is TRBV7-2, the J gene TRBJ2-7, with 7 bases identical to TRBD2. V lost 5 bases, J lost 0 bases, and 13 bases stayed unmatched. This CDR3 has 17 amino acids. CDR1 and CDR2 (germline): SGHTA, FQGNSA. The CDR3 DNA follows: TGTGCCAGCAGCCTACACCTATTGACGGGGGGCTCCTACGAGCAGTACTTC. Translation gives CASSLHLLTGGSYEQYF. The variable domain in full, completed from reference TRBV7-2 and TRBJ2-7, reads GAGVSQSPSNKVTEKGKDVELRCDPISGHTALYWYRQSLGQGLEFLIYFQGNSAPDKSGLPSDRFSAERTGGSVSTLTIQRTQQEDSAVYLCASSLHLLTGGSYEQYFGPGTRLTVT.

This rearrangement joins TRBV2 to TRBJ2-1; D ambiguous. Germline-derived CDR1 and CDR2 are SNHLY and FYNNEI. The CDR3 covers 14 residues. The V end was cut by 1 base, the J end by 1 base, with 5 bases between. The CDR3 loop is CASSEVGSYNEQFF. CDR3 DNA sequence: TGTGCCAGCAGTGAAGTGGGGTCCTACAATGAGCAGTTCTTC. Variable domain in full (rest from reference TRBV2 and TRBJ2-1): EPEVTQTPSHQVTQMGQEVILRCVPISNHLYFYWYRQILGQKVEFLVSFYNNEISEKSEIFDDQFSVERPDGSNFTLKIRSTKLEDSAMYFCASSEVGSYNEQFFGPGTRLTVL.

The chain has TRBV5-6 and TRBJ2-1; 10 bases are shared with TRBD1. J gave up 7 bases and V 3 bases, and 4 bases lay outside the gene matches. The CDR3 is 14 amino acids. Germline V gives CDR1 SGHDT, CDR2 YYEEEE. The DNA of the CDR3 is TGTGCCAGCAGCTGGGGGACAGGGGTTAATGAGCAGTTCTTC. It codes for CASSWGTGVNEQFF.

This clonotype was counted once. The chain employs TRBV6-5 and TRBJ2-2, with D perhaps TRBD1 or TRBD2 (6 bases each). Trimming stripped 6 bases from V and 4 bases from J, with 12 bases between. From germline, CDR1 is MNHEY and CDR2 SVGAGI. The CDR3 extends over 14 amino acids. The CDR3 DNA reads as TGTGCCAGCAGCATAGGGGGAGGCACCGGGGAGCTGTTTTTT. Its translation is CASSIGGGTGELFF.

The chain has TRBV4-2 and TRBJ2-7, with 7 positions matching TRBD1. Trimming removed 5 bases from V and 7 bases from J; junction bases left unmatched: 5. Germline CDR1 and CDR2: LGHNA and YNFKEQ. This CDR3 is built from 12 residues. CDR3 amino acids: CASSSGTAEQYF. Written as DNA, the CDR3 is TGTGCCAGCAGCTCCGGGACAGCTGAGCAGTACTTC.

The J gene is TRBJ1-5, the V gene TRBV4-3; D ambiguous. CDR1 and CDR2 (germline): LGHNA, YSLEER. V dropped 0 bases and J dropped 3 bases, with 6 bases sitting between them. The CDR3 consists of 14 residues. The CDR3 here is CASSQDSVNQPQHF. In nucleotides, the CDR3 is TGCGCCAGCAGCCAAGACAGCGTCAATCAGCCCCAGCATTTT.

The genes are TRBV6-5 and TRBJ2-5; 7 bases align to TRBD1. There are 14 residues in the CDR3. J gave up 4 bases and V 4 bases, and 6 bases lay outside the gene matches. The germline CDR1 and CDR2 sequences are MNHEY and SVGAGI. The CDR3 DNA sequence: TGTGCCAGCAGTTGGCGACAGGGCGGAGAGACCCAGTACTTC. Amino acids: CASSWRQGGETQYF.

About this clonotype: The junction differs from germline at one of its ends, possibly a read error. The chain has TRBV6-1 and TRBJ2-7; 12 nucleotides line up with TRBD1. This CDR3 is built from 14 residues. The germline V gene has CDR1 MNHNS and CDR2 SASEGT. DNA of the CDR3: TGTGCCAGCAGTGAGGGACAGGGGGCGTACGGGCAGTACTTC. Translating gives CASSEGQGAYGQYF.

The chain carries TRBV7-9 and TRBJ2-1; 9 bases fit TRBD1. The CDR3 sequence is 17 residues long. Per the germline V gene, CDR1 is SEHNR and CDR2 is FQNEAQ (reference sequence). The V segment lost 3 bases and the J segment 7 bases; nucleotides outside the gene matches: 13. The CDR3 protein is CASSLGGQGRSWNEQFF. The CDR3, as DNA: TGTGCCAGCAGCTTGGGGGGACAGGGCAGATCGTGGAATGAGCAGTTCTTC.

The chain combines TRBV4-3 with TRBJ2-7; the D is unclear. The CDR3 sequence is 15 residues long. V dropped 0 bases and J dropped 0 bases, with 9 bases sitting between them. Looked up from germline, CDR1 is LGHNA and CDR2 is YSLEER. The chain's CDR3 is CASSQDPGGSYEQYF. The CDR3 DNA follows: TGCGCCAGCAGCCAAGATCCCGGCGGCTCCTACGAGCAGTACTTC.

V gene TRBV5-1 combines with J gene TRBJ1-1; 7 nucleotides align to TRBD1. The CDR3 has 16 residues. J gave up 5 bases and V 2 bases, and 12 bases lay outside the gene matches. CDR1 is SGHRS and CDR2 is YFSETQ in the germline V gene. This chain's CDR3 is CASSFETWTGRTEAFF. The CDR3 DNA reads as TGCGCCAGCAGCTTCGAGACGTGGACAGGTCGGACTGAAGCTTTCTTT.

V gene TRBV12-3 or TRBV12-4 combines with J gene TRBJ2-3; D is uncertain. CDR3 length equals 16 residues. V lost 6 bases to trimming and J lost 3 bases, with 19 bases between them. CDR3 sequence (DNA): TGTGCCAGCAGCCCTAGTGCCGAAGCGATTACAGATACGCAGTATTTT. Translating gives CASSPSAEAITDTQYF.

As DNA, the CDR3 is TGTGCTAGTGGGCTTGACAGGAGGTACGAGCAGTACTTC. Translation gives CASGLDRRYEQYF. This chain connects TRBV12-5 to TRBJ2-7, with D possibly matching TRBD1 (6 bases). Germline V lookup: CDR1 LGHNT, CDR2 FRNRAP. V lost 6 bases and J lost 4, with 13 bases in between. The CDR3 is 13 residues long.

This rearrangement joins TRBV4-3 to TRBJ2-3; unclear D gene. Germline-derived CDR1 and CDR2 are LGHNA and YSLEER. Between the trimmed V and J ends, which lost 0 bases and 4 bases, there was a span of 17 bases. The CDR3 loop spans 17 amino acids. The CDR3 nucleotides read TGCGCCAGCAGCCAAGAGTTAGGCATGGTCTGGCCAGATACGCAGTATTTT. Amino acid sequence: CASSQELGMVWPDTQYF.

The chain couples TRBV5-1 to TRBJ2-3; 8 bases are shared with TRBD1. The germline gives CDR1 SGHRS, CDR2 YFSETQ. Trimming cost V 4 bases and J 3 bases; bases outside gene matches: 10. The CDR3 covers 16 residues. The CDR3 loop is CASSRRTGMETDTQYF. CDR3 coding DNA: TGCGCCAGCAGCCGACGGACAGGGATGGAGACAGATACGCAGTATTTT.

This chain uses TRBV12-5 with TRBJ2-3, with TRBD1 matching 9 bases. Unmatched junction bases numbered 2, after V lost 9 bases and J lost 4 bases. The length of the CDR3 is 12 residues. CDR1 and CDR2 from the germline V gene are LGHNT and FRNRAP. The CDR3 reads CASTGGADTQYF. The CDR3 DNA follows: TGTGCTAGCACAGGGGGCGCAGATACGCAGTATTTT. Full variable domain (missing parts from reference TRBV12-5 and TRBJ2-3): DARVTQTPRHKVTEMGQEVTMRCQPILGHNTVFWYRQTMMQGLELLAYFRNRAPLDDSGMPKDRFSAEMPDATLATLKIQPSEPRDSAVYFCASTGGADTQYFGPGTRLTVL.